These 30 T cell receptor beta chains were all obtained from the same sample, sequenced in a study of Graves' ophthalmopathy and Graves' hyperthyroidism. RNA transcripts yielded amplified TCR beta CDR3 regions. Amplification began with first-round RT-PCR using HTBI primers, then second-round multiplex PCR was performed. TCRdb re-derived calls from the multiplex PCR reads in MiXCR, one entry per CDR3 protein. The sample holds more than 1,000,000 distinct CDR3 sequences, about 36% seen once. Sequencing was done on a sample of peripheral blood or thyroid tissue (not recorded which). The receptors come from an adult man with Graves' hyperthyroidism.

The chain links TRBV15 to TRBJ1-6; 9 positions agree with TRBD1. This CDR3 has 17 amino acids. CDR1 and CDR2 (germline): LNHNV, YYDKDF (reference sequence). V dropped 4 bases and J dropped 9; count of bases not matched to a gene: 13. CDR3 protein: CATSTRGQGSISSPLHF. The CDR3 coding sequence is TGTGCCACCAGCACTAGAGGACAGGGGAGCATCAGTTCACCCCTCCACTTT.

This clonotype was picked up many times. The V gene is TRBV15, the J gene TRBJ1-5; unclear D gene. Germline V gives CDR1 LNHNV, CDR2 YYDKDF (reference sequence). Trimming removed 0 bases at V and 3 bases at J, with 12 bases between. This CDR3 region has 16 residues. As DNA, the CDR3 is TGTGCCACCAGCAGAGATGCTGGGATTTACAATCAGCCCCAGCATTTT. Translation: CATSRDAGIYNQPQHF.

The chain carries TRBV10-3 and TRBJ2-7; 13 bases agree with TRBD2. The J segment lost 4 bases and the V segment lost 2 bases, leaving 5 bases of the junction unmatched. Germline values: CDR1 ENHRY, CDR2 SYGVKD. The CDR3 runs 16 residues. CDR3 DNA: TGTGCCATCAGTGAGCCGGGACTAGCGGGAAATTACGAGCAGTACTTC. Its protein product is CAISEPGLAGNYEQYF.

V and J are TRBV7-3 and TRBJ1-6, with D unresolved. The CDR3 is 13 amino acids. CDR1 is SGHTA and CDR2 is FQGTGA in the germline V gene. Between the trimmed V and J ends, which lost 1 base and 10 bases, there was a span of 8 bases. CDR3 sequence reads: CASSLRRRSPLHF. CDR3 bases: TGTGCCAGCAGCTTAAGACGGCGATCACCCCTCCACTTT.

This clonotype was detected ten times or more. The J gene is TRBJ1-1, the V gene TRBV2; D is ambiguous. V lost 1 base and J 10 bases, leaving 13 bases between the germline ends. In germline, CDR1 is SNHLY, CDR2 FYNNEI. The CDR3 extends over 13 amino acids. The CDR3 spells CASSEVGSARAFF. CDR3 DNA: TGTGCCAGCAGTGAAGTCGGCAGCGCCCGAGCTTTCTTT.

This clonotype showed up many times. The chain joins TRBV9 to TRBJ2-2, with a possible D match to TRBD2 (7 bases). Germline V gene sequence: CDR1 SGDLS, CDR2 YYNGEE. The CDR3 extends over 15 amino acids. Trimming removed 0 bases from V and 8 bases from J, with 14 bases in between. This CDR3 is CASSVAGGVQGELFF. The DNA of the CDR3 is TGTGCCAGCAGCGTAGCGGGGGGCGTTCAGGGGGAGCTGTTTTTT.

This clonotype was observed a handful of times. The chain uses TRBV4-3 and TRBJ2-7; D is unclear. V dropped 0 bases and J dropped 5 bases, with 11 bases sitting between them. The CDR3 runs 14 residues. The germline V gene has CDR1 LGHNA and CDR2 YSLEER. The CDR3 coding sequence is TGCGCCAGCAGCCAAGATCGTAGGTCGGACGAGCAGTACTTC. Its translation: CASSQDRRSDEQYF.

The CDR3 region is CSARDPKDRGPSGELFF. The CDR3 nucleotides are TGCAGTGCTAGAGATCCCAAGGACAGGGGGCCCTCCGGGGAGCTGTTTTTT. The gene calls are TRBV20-1 and TRBJ2-2; the match to TRBD1 covers 11 bases. The CDR3 totals 17 residues. Germline V gene data show CDR1 as DFQATT and CDR2 as SNEGSKA (reference sequence). V trimming: 0 bases; J trimming: 6 bases; junction bases outside the gene matches: 9.

The CDR3 is CASRLAATEAFF. In DNA, the CDR3 is TGTGCCAGCAGACTGGCGGCCACTGAAGCTTTCTTT. The chain is built from TRBV28 and TRBJ1-1, with D uncertain. The V end lost 6 bases, the J end lost 4 bases, and 9 bases lay between the germline ends. Germline assignment: CDR1 MDHEN and CDR2 SYDVKM. The CDR3 covers 12 residues.

This clonotype appeared many times. V gene TRBV7-2 combines with J gene TRBJ2-6; a weak D match, TRBD1 (5 bases). CDR1 is SGHTA, CDR2 FQGNSA, per germline. The CDR3 contains 16 residues. Trimming took off 0 bases at V and 1 base at J, with 7 bases between the two ends. The CDR3 here is CASSLAPGSGANVLTF. The DNA of the CDR3 is TGTGCCAGCAGCTTAGCCCCAGGGTCTGGGGCCAACGTCCTGACTTTC.

This clonotype was observed at least ten times. The genes are TRBV4-3 and TRBJ1-2; the D is unclear. Trimming stripped 1 base from V and 2 bases from J, with 8 bases between. There are 14 residues in the CDR3. Germline values: CDR1 LGHNA, CDR2 YSLEER. The CDR3 nucleotides read TGCGCCAGCAGCCAAGGGCGGCACAACTATGGCTACACCTTC. Amino acid sequence: CASSQGRHNYGYTF.

This clonotype turned up a few times. V and J are TRBV10-3 and TRBJ1-1; D may be TRBD1 (6 bases). Germline V gives CDR1 ENHRY, CDR2 SYGVKD. The CDR3 is 16 amino acids. V lost 1 base, J lost 8 bases, and 20 bases lay in between. This CDR3 is CAISELRGRGDKEAFF. The CDR3 nucleotides read TGTGCCATCAGTGAGTTGAGGGGCAGGGGTGATAAGGAAGCTTTCTTT.

V and J are TRBV4-1 and TRBJ2-5, with D perhaps TRBD1 or TRBD2 (6 bases each). The ends were cut back, 6 bases at V and 4 bases at J, with 18 bases in the middle. There are 15 residues in the CDR3. The germline CDR1 and CDR2 sequences are MGHRA and YSYEKL. The CDR3 protein is CASSRGDTAPETQYF. The CDR3 nucleotides are TGCGCCAGCAGTCGCGGGGACACGGCTCCAGAGACCCAGTACTTC.

This clonotype was seen ten or more times. The chain employs TRBV10-3 and TRBJ2-7, with TRBD1 identical over 10 bases. The CDR3 sequence is 13 residues long. V gave up 10 bases and J gave up 2 bases; unmatched junction bases: 5. From germline, CDR1 is ENHRY and CDR2 SYGVKD. CDR3 coding DNA: TGTGCCACGAGGGGGACAGGGGCCTACGAGCAGTACTTC. Residues: CATRGTGAYEQYF.

Regarding this clonotype: Since a much larger clone is just one base distant, this may be a read error. The J gene is TRBJ1-6, the V gene TRBV10-2, with D possibly matching TRBD1 (5 bases). The V gene's germline CDR1 is WSHSY and CDR2 SAAADI. CDR3 size: 14 residues. The CDR3 here is CASSLPGIRSPLHF. The CDR3 nucleotides read TGTGCCAGCAGTTTACCAGGGATAAGATCACCCCTCCACTTT.

The V gene is TRBV7-6, the J gene TRBJ1-4; weak D call: TRBD1 (5 bases). Germline V gives CDR1 SGHVS, CDR2 FNYEAQ. The V end was cut by 4 bases, the J end by 8 bases, with 23 bases between. The CDR3 extends over 17 amino acids. CDR3 sequence (DNA): TGTGCCAGCAGCTCGAAGGGGAGACATGTCTCTAGGGAAAAACTGTTTTTT. It translates to CASSSKGRHVSREKLFF.

This clonotype was seen repeatedly, ten times or more. This chain uses TRBV20-1 with TRBJ1-2; D may be TRBD1 (5 bases). CDR3 size: 16 residues. Germline CDR1 reads DFQATT; CDR2 reads SNEGSKA (reference sequence). Trimming cost V 4 bases and J 4 bases, with 22 bases left between them. CDR3 DNA: TGCAGTGCTATCATTGCAAGGGGCTCCACCCTCTATGGCTACACCTTC. Translating it yields CSAIIARGSTLYGYTF.

This clonotype was counted many times. The J gene is TRBJ2-7, the V gene TRBV7-2; D remains ambiguous. Germline values: CDR1 SGHTA, CDR2 FQGNSA. V was trimmed by 6 bases and J by 0 bases, leaving 9 bases between them. The CDR3 extends over 13 amino acids. Here the CDR3 DNA reads TGTGCCAGCAGACCCCCGGGCTCCTACGAGCAGTACTTC. Translation gives CASRPPGSYEQYF.

This clonotype was found many times. The chain employs TRBV5-1 and TRBJ2-5; unclear D gene. In germline, CDR1 is SGHRS, CDR2 YFSETQ. CDR3 length: 13 residues. The germline V and J ends were trimmed by 7 bases and 0 bases, with 10 bases remaining between them. The CDR3 loop reads CASFGRNQETQYF. The CDR3 coding sequence is TGCGCCAGCTTCGGACGGAACCAAGAGACCCAGTACTTC.

The table lists this clonotype with a few counts. This chain's CDR3 is CASSQGQQLGTQHF. The CDR3 bases are TGTGCCAGCAGCCAGGGACAGCAGCTTGGGACCCAGCATTTT. V is TRBV12-3 or TRBV12-4 and J is TRBJ1-5; 7 bases line up with TRBD1. There are 14 residues in the CDR3. Unmatched junction bases numbered 13, after V lost 6 bases and J lost 11 bases.

This rearrangement joins TRBV15 to TRBJ1-5, with 7 bases fitting TRBD1. V shed 9 bases and J 0 bases; nucleotides not matched to a gene: 20. Germline lookup yields CDR1 LNHNV and CDR2 YYDKDF (reference sequence). CDR3 length: 19 amino acids. The CDR3 bases are TGTGCCACAGGGCCCCCCGGGACAGCAAGTCCATATAGCAATCAGCCCCAGCATTTT. Translation gives CATGPPGTASPYSNQPQHF.

The sample holds many counts of this clonotype. V usage is TRBV20-1 and J usage is TRBJ1-5, with TRBD1 matching 11 bases. The CDR3 runs to 16 residues. Germline V gives CDR1 DFQATT, CDR2 SNEGSKA (reference sequence). The V gene end was trimmed by 0 bases and the J gene end by 3 bases; junction bases not matched to a gene: 4. The CDR3 DNA is TGCAGTGCTAGAGACCTGGGACAGGGGGACAATCAGCCCCAGCATTTT. Its translation: CSARDLGQGDNQPQHF.

This clonotype was recorded a few times. The chain recombines TRBV6-5 with TRBJ2-7; D gene ambiguous. The CDR3 sequence is 13 residues long. Trimming removed 2 bases at V and 5 bases at J, with 10 bases between. Germline-derived CDR1 and CDR2 are MNHEY and SVGAGI. The CDR3 DNA is TGTGCCAGCAGTTACCGCTGGGAAGACGAGCAGTACTTC. This encodes CASSYRWEDEQYF.

This sequence joins TRBV29-1 and TRBJ1-1; 8 bases map to TRBD1. CDR1 is SQVTM and CDR2 is ANQGSEA in the germline V gene. The V segment lost 8 bases and the J segment 7 bases; nucleotides outside the gene matches: 12. CDR3 length: 13 residues. CDR3 sequence (DNA): TGCAGCAGTGGACTCAGGGGGCTGGGTGAAGCTTTCTTT. Protein sequence: CSSGLRGLGEAFF.

A few counts support this clonotype. DNA for the CDR3: TGTGCCAGCAGCGTAGAGTCAGGGGGTTTCTACGAGCAGTACTTC. It translates to CASSVESGGFYEQYF. This sequence joins TRBV9 and TRBJ2-7; 7 bases match TRBD1. With 0 bases clipped from V and 3 bases from J, the junction kept 6 bases outside the gene matches. The CDR3 runs to 15 residues. The germline CDR1 and CDR2 sequences are SGDLS and YYNGEE.

CDR3 bases: TGTGCCAGTTTAGAAGCGGGAGGAGAAGAGACCCAGTACTTC. Protein sequence: CASLEAGGEETQYF. The chain couples TRBV7-9 to TRBJ2-5; 9 bases agree with TRBD2. With V trimmed by 9 bases and J by 3 bases, 8 bases remained unmatched. Germline V gene lookup returns CDR1 SEHNR and CDR2 FQNEAQ (reference sequence). This CDR3 region has 14 residues.

This chain links TRBV7-2 with TRBJ1-4; D is possibly TRBD1 (5 bases). Germline V gene sequence: CDR1 SGHTA, CDR2 FQGNSA. Trimming pared 7 bases from V and 8 bases from J, leaving 17 bases between. The CDR3 is made up of 14 amino acids. The CDR3 loop is CASTYLGGNEKLFF. The CDR3 coding sequence is TGTGCCAGCACCTACCTCGGGGGAAACGAAAAACTGTTTTTT.

About this clonotype itself: Its ends do not fully match the called genes, so a read error is possible. The chain links TRBV20-1 to TRBJ1-2, with D perhaps TRBD1 (6 bases). The V gene's germline CDR1 is DFQATT and CDR2 SNEGSKA (reference sequence). The CDR3 loop spans 13 amino acids. CDR3 DNA: TGCAGCGCTAGAGCGGGAGGGGGGCGAGGCTACACCTTC. Encoded protein: CSARAGGGRGYTF.

The rearrangement links TRBV29-1 to TRBJ2-6; tentatively, D is TRBD2 (6 bases). The germline V gene has CDR1 SQVTM and CDR2 ANQGSEA. The CDR3 totals 16 residues. The germline V and J ends were trimmed by 3 bases and 2 bases, with 14 bases remaining between them. CDR3 sequence: CSVEGRGGPGANVLTF. In DNA form, the CDR3 reads TGCAGCGTTGAGGGAAGGGGAGGCCCTGGGGCCAACGTCCTGACTTTC.

The chain links TRBV29-1 to TRBJ1-1; maybe TRBD1 (6 bases). Germline V gives CDR1 SQVTM, CDR2 ANQGSEA. Trimming removed 6 bases at V and 0 bases at J, with 17 bases between. This CDR3 is 15 amino acids long. The CDR3 DNA reads as TGCAGCGTAGGGGGAGCGGGTATGATGAACACTGAAGCTTTCTTT. It codes for CSVGGAGMMNTEAFF.